These 22 T cell receptor beta chains share one sample of origin, sequenced in a study of shared T cell receptors in the human thymus. Measured with immunoSEQ multiplex PCR; TCRdb has only the in-frame clones, and not every one. The table shows hundreds of thousands of clones, with approximately 88% occurring only once. This sample was shared with a second study, whose subject was human thymus T cells.

What was sequenced was thymocytes. These receptors were obtained from a boy in the first two years of life with a congenital heart defect.

The chain joins TRBV27 to TRBJ2-1; D perhaps matches TRBD2 (7 bases). Germline V gene lookup returns CDR1 MNHEY and CDR2 SMNVEV (reference sequence). Trimming left V 2 bases short and J 6 bases short, with 23 bases between. The CDR3 covers 18 residues. The chain's CDR3 is CASSLRGFTAGEVNEQFF. The CDR3 DNA reads TGTGCCAGCAGTTTAAGGGGGTTTACGGCGGGAGAGGTCAATGAGCAGTTCTTC.

This sequence joins TRBV18 and TRBJ2-3; 12 nucleotides align to TRBD2. Germline V gene lookup returns CDR1 KGHSH and CDR2 LQKENI. The junction had 2 bases not matched to a gene; V was cut back by 6 bases and J by 4 bases. The CDR3 runs to 14 residues. CDR3 coding DNA: TGTGCCAGCTCGACTAGCGGGAGCGCAGATACGCAGTATTTT. Residues: CASSTSGSADTQYF.

This clone was observed a single time. This sequence joins TRBV14 and TRBJ2-7; 10 bases map to TRBD2. Germline assignment: CDR1 SGHDN and CDR2 FVKESK. The V gene end was trimmed by 4 bases and the J gene end by 2 bases; junction bases not matched to a gene: 8. This CDR3 comprises 16 residues. The CDR3 DNA reads as TGTGCCAGCAGCCTCCGGCTAGCGGGAGCCCCCTACGAGCAGTACTTC. Encoded protein: CASSLRLAGAPYEQYF.

The chain recombines TRBV4-1 with TRBJ1-2; 7 bases map to TRBD1. The CDR3 spans 16 residues. Germline lookup yields CDR1 MGHRA and CDR2 YSYEKL. V lost 4 bases to trimming and J lost 0 bases; unmatched junction nucleotides: 8. As DNA, the CDR3 is TGCGCCAGCAGCCCAAACAGGGGTAGGGCTAACTATGGCTACACCTTC. Protein product: CASSPNRGRANYGYTF.

V gene TRBV19 combines with J gene TRBJ2-7; a possible D gene is TRBD1 (5 bases). Deletions cut 2 bases from V and 3 bases from J, with 14 bases between. The CDR3 runs 15 residues. In germline, CDR1 is LNHDA, CDR2 SQIVND (reference sequence). Here the CDR3 reads CASSIIPGPYYEQYF. The CDR3 region has the DNA TGTGCCAGTAGTATAATCCCAGGGCCATACTACGAGCAGTACTTC. The variable domain in full, with the rest retrieved from reference TRBV19 and TRBJ2-7, is DGGITQSPKYLFRKEGQNVTLSCEQNLNHDAMYWYRQDPGQGLRLIYYSQIVNDFQKGDIAEGYSVSREKKESFPLTVTSAQKNPTAFYLCASSIIPGPYYEQYFGPGTRLTVT.

This chain connects TRBV4-3 to TRBJ1-4; D is unresolved. The CDR3 runs 15 residues. V dropped 4 bases and J dropped 5 bases, with 14 bases sitting between them. Per germline, CDR1 LGHNA and CDR2 YSLEER. In DNA, the CDR3 is TGCGCCAGCAGCCCGCAGGTACCCCCCAATGAAAAACTGTTTTTT. Translation: CASSPQVPPNEKLFF.

V usage is TRBV14 and J usage is TRBJ2-7; D is ambiguous. Germline assignment: CDR1 SGHDN and CDR2 FVKESK. Trimming removed 4 bases from V and 5 bases from J, with 9 bases in between. This CDR3 contains 12 residues. The CDR3 DNA sequence: TGTGCCAGCAGCCGGCGGAGCCACGAGCAGTACTTC. It is translated as CASSRRSHEQYF.

CDR3 amino acids: CASSLRGGYGYTF. The CDR3 DNA reads as TGTGCCAGCAGCCTAAGGGGTGGCTATGGCTACACCTTC. This rearrangement joins TRBV27 to TRBJ1-2, with D possibly being TRBD1 (5 bases). Per germline, CDR1 MNHEY and CDR2 SMNVEV (reference sequence). Trimming left V 6 bases short and J 4 bases short, with 12 bases between. The CDR3 is 13 amino acids.

Only one count was recorded for this clone. A read error may account for a junction end that differs from germline. The V gene is TRBV5-1, the J gene TRBJ2-7, with D tentatively TRBD2 (8 bases). This CDR3 contains 16 residues. The V gene's germline CDR1 is SGHRS and CDR2 YFSETQ. The CDR3 DNA reads TGCGCCAGCAGCGCACTAGCGGAAGGGGGCTCCTCCGAGCAGTACTTC. As protein: CASSALAEGGSSEQYF.

This clone was detected only a few times. J is TRBJ2-2 and V is TRBV5-4; weak D call: TRBD1 (5 bases). V gave up 2 bases and J gave up 6 bases, with 11 bases separating them. CDR1 SGHNT and CDR2 YYREEE come from the germline V gene (reference sequence). The CDR3 runs to 14 residues. The CDR3 sequence: CASSFHQGPGELFF. CDR3 DNA: TGTGCCAGCAGCTTCCATCAGGGCCCCGGGGAGCTGTTTTTT. Variable domain in full (rest from reference TRBV5-4 and TRBJ2-2): ETGVTQSPTHLIKTRGQQVTLRCSSQSGHNTVSWYQQALGQGPQFIFQYYREEENGRGNFPPRFSGLQFPNYSSELNVNALELDDSALYLCASSFHQGPGELFFGEGSRLTVL.

The gene calls are TRBV5-1 and TRBJ2-5; D possibly corresponds to TRBD1 (6 bases). Germline CDR1 SGHRS, CDR2 YFSETQ. V was pared by 4 bases and J by 5 bases, with 21 bases between. The CDR3 is made up of 16 amino acids. The CDR3, as DNA: TGCGCCAGCAGCCTGATTAAAACCAAGGGGGACGAGACCCAGTACTTC. Translated, it gives CASSLIKTKGDETQYF.

CDR3 bases: TGTGCCAGCAGTTCAGGGGGACTGGCCTACGAGCAGTACTTC. It specifies CASSSGGLAYEQYF. This chain links TRBV6-5 with TRBJ2-5, with a tentative D call TRBD1 (7 bases). Judging by the DNA end, TRBJ2-7 fits better; the J call may be wrong. Looked up from germline, CDR1 is MNHEY and CDR2 is SVGAGI. The CDR3 length is 14 residues.

The V and J genes are TRBV29-1 and TRBJ2-3; 9 bases map to TRBD1. The V gene end was trimmed by 5 bases and the J gene end by 4 bases; junction bases not matched to a gene: 4. The CDR3 totals 13 residues. CDR1 SQVTM and CDR2 ANQGSEA come from the germline V gene. For the CDR3, the DNA is TGCAGCGTTAGGACAGGGGTCCCAGATACGCAGTATTTT. It yields the protein CSVRTGVPDTQYF.

CDR3 region: CSVDPRGTSTDTQYF. The CDR3 DNA sequence: TGCAGCGTTGACCCACGAGGGACTAGCACAGATACGCAGTATTTT. V usage is TRBV29-1 and J usage is TRBJ2-3; weak D call: TRBD2 (6 bases). Trimming removed 3 bases from V and 0 bases from J, with 13 bases in between. Germline assignment: CDR1 SQVTM and CDR2 ANQGSEA. The CDR3 extends over 15 amino acids.

The chain has TRBV9 and TRBJ2-5; 10 bases fit TRBD2. Germline V gives CDR1 SGDLS, CDR2 YYNGEE. The trim removed 4 bases at V and 5 bases at J, leaving 20 bases unmatched. This CDR3 comprises 19 residues. CDR3 in DNA: TGTGCCAGCAGCTCAGATCACCCGGGACTAGCGCAGAAGGGTGAGACCCAGTACTTC. Amino acids: CASSSDHPGLAQKGETQYF.

The chain employs TRBV7-9 and TRBJ2-7, with 7 bases lining up with TRBD2. Germline trimming cut 3 bases from V and 3 bases from J; bases unmatched to any gene: 11. Germline loops: CDR1 SEHNR, CDR2 FQNEAQ (reference sequence). The CDR3 spans 16 residues. CDR3 sequence reads: CASSLSLSSGNYEQYF. The CDR3, as DNA: TGTGCCAGCAGCTTGTCGCTTTCTAGCGGAAACTACGAGCAGTACTTC.

The V and J genes are TRBV9 and TRBJ1-2; D is unresolved. This CDR3 is 13 amino acids long. Germline V gene lookup returns CDR1 SGDLS and CDR2 YYNGEE. The V end was cut by 4 bases, the J end by 4 bases, with 11 bases between. CDR3 in DNA: TGTGCCAGCAGCCATGGCAGTTCCTATGGCTACACCTTC. This gives the protein CASSHGSSYGYTF.

This clone was detected once. The chain employs TRBV11-2 and TRBJ2-2, with D tentatively TRBD2 (6 bases). Germline CDR1 reads SGHAT; CDR2 reads FQNNGV. V shed 4 bases and J shed 6 bases, with 12 bases lying between them. The CDR3 loop spans 14 amino acids. The CDR3 DNA reads TGTGCCAGCAGCTCGGGGGTGGGCGCCGGGGAGCTGTTTTTT. Encoded protein: CASSSGVGAGELFF.

The J gene is TRBJ2-7, the V gene TRBV19, with D possibly TRBD2 on 6 matching bases. Germline lookup yields CDR1 LNHDA and CDR2 SQIVND (reference sequence). The CDR3 consists of 15 residues. The germline V and J ends were trimmed by 7 bases and 4 bases, with 20 bases remaining between them. CDR3 nucleotide sequence: TGTGCCAGTAACCGGGAGAGTATATATCGGTACGAGCAGTACTTC. This sequence encodes CASNRESIYRYEQYF.

The chain links TRBV18 to TRBJ2-7; 7 positions match TRBD1. This CDR3 has 15 residues. Looked up from germline, CDR1 is KGHSH and CDR2 is LQKENI. The junction had 10 bases not matched to a gene; V was cut back by 3 bases and J by 5 bases. The CDR3 region has the DNA TGTGCCAGCTCACCCGAGAACAAACAGGGGAACGAGCAGTACTTC. Residues: CASSPENKQGNEQYF.

With respect to this clone: At one end the junction does not follow the germline gene, possibly because of a read error. The V and J genes are TRBV4-3 and TRBJ2-7, with 11 bases aligning to TRBD2. CDR3 length: 17 amino acids. Germline V gives CDR1 LGHNA, CDR2 YSLEER. CDR3 coding DNA: TGCGCCAGCAGCCAAGATCCACTAGCGGGAGTCTCCCACGAGCAGTACTTC. It encodes CASSQDPLAGVSHEQYF.

V and J are TRBV30 and TRBJ2-1; 12 nucleotides match TRBD1. Germline-derived CDR1 and CDR2 are GTSNPN and SVGIG (reference sequence). Unmatched junction bases numbered 10, after V lost 2 bases and J lost 5 bases. The CDR3 runs to 17 residues. The chain's CDR3 is CAWSTGGTGGQDNEQFF. The CDR3, as DNA: TGTGCCTGGAGTACGGGGGGGACAGGGGGCCAAGACAATGAGCAGTTCTTC.